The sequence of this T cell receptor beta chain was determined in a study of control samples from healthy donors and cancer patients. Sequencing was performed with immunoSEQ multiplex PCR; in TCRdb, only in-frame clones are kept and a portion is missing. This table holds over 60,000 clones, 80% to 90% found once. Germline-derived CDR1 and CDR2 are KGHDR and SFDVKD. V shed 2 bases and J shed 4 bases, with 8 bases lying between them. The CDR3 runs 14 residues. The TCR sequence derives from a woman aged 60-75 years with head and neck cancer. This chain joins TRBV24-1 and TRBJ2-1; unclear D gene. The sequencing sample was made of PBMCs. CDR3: CATSDSGPYNEQFF. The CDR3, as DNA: TGTGCCACCAGTGATTCCGGGCCGTACAATGAGCAGTTCTTC.